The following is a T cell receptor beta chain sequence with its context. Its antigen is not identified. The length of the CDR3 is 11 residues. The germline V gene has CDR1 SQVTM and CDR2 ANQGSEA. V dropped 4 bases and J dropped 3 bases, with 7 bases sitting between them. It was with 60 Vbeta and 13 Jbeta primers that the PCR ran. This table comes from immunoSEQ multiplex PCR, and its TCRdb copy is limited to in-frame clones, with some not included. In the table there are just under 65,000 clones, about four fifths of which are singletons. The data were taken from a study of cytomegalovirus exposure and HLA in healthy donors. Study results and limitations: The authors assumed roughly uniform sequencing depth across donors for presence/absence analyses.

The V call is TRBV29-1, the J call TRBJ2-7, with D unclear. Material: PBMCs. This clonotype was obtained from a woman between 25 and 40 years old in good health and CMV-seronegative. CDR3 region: CSVVALYEQYF. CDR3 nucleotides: TGCAGCGTTGTAGCCCTCTACGAGCAGTACTTC.